This T cell receptor beta chain was obtained from a study of control samples from healthy donors and cancer patients. Germline values: CDR1 SGHRS, CDR2 YFSETQ. The CDR3 has 16 amino acids. Trimming pared 0 bases from V and 0 bases from J, leaving 11 bases between. TCRdb's copy holds only in-frame clones and misses some; the assay was immunoSEQ multiplex PCR. The table has 70,000 to 90,000 clones, around 94% seen once. This chain uses TRBV5-1 with TRBJ2-3; D unclear. Specimen: blood. The receptor was derived from a woman aged 40 to 50 in good health. CDR3 sequence: CASSLDGVPSTDTQYF. Written as DNA, the CDR3 is TGCGCCAGCAGCTTGGATGGGGTCCCTAGCACAGATACGCAGTATTTT.